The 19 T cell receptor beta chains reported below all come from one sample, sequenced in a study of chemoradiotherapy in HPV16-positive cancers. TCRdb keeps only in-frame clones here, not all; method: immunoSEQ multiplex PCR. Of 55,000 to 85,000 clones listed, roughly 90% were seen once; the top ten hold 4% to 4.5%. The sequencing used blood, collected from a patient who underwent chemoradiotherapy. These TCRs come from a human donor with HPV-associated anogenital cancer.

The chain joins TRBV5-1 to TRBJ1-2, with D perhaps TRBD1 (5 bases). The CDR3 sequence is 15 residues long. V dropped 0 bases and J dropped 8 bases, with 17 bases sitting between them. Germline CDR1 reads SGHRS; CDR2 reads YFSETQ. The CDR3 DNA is TGCGCCAGCAGCTTGGCCGACAGTAGGACCGGGGGCTACACCTTC. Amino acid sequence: CASSLADSRTGGYTF.

The CDR3 is CASSLAWGNYGYTF. CDR3 coding DNA: TGTGCCAGCAGCTTAGCTTGGGGAAACTATGGCTACACCTTC. The rearrangement joins TRBV7-9 to TRBJ1-2; D call uncertain. Germline V gene data show CDR1 as SEHNR and CDR2 as FQNEAQ (reference sequence). The CDR3 is 14 amino acids. Trimming left V 0 bases short and J 2 bases short, with 7 bases between.

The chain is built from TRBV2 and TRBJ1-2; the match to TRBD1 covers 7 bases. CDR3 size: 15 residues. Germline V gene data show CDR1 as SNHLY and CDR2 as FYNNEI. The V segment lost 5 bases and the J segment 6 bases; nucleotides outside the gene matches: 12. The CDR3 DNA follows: TGTGCCAGCAGTAACAACAGGGGTAGACGGGATGGCTACACCTTC. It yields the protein CASSNNRGRRDGYTF.

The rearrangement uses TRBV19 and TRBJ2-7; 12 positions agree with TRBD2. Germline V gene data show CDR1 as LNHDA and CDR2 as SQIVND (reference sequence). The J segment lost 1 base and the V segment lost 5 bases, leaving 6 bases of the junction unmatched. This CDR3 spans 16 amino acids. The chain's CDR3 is CASSSPGLAGSYEQYF. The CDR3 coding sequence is TGTGCCAGTAGTTCCCCCGGACTAGCGGGATCCTACGAGCAGTACTTC.

Written as DNA, the CDR3 is TGTGCCAGCAGTTCCTCCACTGAAGCTTTCTTT. It yields the protein CASSSSTEAFF. The chain recombines TRBV6-5 with TRBJ1-1; D uncertain. This CDR3 spans 11 amino acids. V dropped 4 bases and J dropped 4 bases, with 4 bases sitting between them. CDR1 MNHEY and CDR2 SVGAGI come from the germline V gene.

This CDR3 reads CASSPYGGMGDTQYF. The CDR3 nucleotides read TGCGCCAGCAGCCCCTACGGGGGGATGGGAGATACGCAGTATTTT. The J gene is TRBJ2-3, the V gene TRBV10-2; 7 bases map to TRBD2. This CDR3 is 15 amino acids long. Germline V lookup: CDR1 WSHSY, CDR2 SAAADI. The V segment lost 6 bases and the J segment 5 bases; nucleotides outside the gene matches: 11.

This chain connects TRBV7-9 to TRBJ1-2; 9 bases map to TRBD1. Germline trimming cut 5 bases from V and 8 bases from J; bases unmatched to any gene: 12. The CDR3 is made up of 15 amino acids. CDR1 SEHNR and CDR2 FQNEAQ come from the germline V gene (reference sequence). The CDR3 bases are TGTGCCAGCAGCCACGATAAGGACAGGGGTGGGGGCTACACCTTC. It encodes CASSHDKDRGGGYTF. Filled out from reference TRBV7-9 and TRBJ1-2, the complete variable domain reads DTGVSQNPRHKITKRGQNVTFRCDPISEHNRLYWYRQTLGQGPEFLTYFQNEAQLEKSRLLSDRFSAERPKGSFSTLEIQRTEQGDSAMYLCASSHDKDRGGGYTFGSGTRLTVV.

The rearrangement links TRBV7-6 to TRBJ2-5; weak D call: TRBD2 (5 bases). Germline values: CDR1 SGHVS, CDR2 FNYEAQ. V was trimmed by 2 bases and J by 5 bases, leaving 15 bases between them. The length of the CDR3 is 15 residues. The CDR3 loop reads CASSLSGPGKETQYF. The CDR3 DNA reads TGTGCCAGCAGCTTATCGGGCCCGGGGAAGGAGACCCAGTACTTC.

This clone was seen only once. The CDR3 DNA reads TGTGCCAGCAGTTACGACCACATGGGGGAAAAGGATGGCTACACCTTC. This translates into CASSYDHMGEKDGYTF. The chain combines TRBV6-5 with TRBJ1-2; perhaps TRBD1 as D (5 bases). CDR1 MNHEY and CDR2 SVGAGI come from the germline V gene. The CDR3 loop spans 16 amino acids. The germline V and J ends were trimmed by 2 bases and 6 bases, with 19 bases remaining between them.

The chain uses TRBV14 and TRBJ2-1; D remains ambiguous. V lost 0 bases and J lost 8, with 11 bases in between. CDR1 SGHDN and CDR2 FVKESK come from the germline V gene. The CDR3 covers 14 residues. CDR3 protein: CASSQDAYTYEQFF. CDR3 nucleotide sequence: TGTGCCAGCAGCCAAGATGCCTACACCTATGAGCAGTTCTTC.

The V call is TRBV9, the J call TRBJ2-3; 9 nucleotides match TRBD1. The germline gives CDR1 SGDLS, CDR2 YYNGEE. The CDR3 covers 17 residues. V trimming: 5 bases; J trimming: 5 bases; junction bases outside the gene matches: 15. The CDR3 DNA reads TGTGCCAGCAGTAAAACTACCGGGACAGGGCCCGGAGATACGCAGTATTTT. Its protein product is CASSKTTGTGPGDTQYF.

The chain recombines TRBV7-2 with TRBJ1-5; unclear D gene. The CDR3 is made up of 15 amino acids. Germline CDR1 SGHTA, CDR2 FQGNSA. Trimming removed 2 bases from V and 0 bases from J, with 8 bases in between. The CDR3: CASSLFQSSNQPQHF. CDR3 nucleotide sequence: TGTGCCAGCAGCTTATTCCAGAGTAGCAATCAGCCCCAGCATTTT. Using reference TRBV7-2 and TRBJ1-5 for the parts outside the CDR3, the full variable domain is GAGVSQSPSNKVTEKGKDVELRCDPISGHTALYWYRQSLGQGLEFLIYFQGNSAPDKSGLPSDRFSAERTGGSVSTLTIQRTQQEDSAVYLCASSLFQSSNQPQHFGDGTRLSIL.

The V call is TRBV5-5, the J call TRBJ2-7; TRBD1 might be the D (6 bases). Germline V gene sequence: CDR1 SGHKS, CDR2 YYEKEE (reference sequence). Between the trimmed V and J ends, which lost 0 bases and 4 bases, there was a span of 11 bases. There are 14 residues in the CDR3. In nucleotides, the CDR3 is TGTGCCAGCAGCTTGGAAGGGACAACTTACGAGCAGTACTTC. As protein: CASSLEGTTYEQYF. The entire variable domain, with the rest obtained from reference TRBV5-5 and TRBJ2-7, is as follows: DAGVTQSPTHLIKTRGQQVTLRCSPISGHKSVSWYQQVLGQGPQFIFQYYEKEERGRGNFPDRFSARQFPNYSSELNVNALLLGDSALYLCASSLEGTTYEQYFGPGTRLTVT.

As DNA, the CDR3 is TGTGCCAGCAGCATAACAGGGATTAATGAAAAACTGTTTTTT. Protein sequence: CASSITGINEKLFF. The chain carries TRBV5-4 and TRBJ1-4; D may be TRBD1 (6 bases). V shed 4 bases and J shed 4 bases, with 11 bases lying between them. Germline values: CDR1 SGHNT, CDR2 YYREEE (reference sequence). There are 14 residues in the CDR3.

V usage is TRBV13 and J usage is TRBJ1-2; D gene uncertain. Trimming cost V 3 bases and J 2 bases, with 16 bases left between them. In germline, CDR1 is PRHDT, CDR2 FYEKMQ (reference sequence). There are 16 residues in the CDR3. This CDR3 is CASSLVNEGPNYGYTF. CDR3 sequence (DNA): TGTGCCAGCAGCTTGGTTAATGAAGGTCCGAACTATGGCTACACCTTC.

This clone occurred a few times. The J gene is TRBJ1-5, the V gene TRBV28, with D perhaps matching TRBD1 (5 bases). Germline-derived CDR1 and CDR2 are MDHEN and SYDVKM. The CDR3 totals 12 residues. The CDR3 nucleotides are TGTGCAGGGGCGTATAGCAATCAGCCCCAGCATTTT. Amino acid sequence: CAGAYSNQPQHF.

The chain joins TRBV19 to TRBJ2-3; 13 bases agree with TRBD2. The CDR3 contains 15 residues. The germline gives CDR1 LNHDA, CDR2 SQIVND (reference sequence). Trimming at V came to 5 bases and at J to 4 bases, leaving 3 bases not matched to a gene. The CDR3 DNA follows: TGTGCCAGTAGTGTACTAGCGGGAGGGGCAGATACGCAGTATTTT. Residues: CASSVLAGGADTQYF.

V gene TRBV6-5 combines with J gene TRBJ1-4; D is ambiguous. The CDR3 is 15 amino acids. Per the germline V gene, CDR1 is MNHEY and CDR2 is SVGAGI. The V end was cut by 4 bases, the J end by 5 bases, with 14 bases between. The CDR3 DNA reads TGTGCCAGCAGTTCAGGCAGGCCCCCGAATGAAAAACTGTTTTTT. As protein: CASSSGRPPNEKLFF.

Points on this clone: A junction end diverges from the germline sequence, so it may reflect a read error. The CDR3 bases are TGTGCCTGCAGCAGGGTCCCCTATGGCTACACCTTC. Residues: CACSRVPYGYTF. The V and J genes are TRBV6-5 and TRBJ1-2, with D possibly matching TRBD1 (5 bases). CDR1 and CDR2 (germline): MNHEY, SVGAGI. This CDR3 contains 12 residues.